What follows are 32 T cell receptor beta chains derived from one specimen sequenced in a study of blood T cell repertoires in COVID-19. This table comes from immunoSEQ multiplex PCR, and its TCRdb copy is limited to in-frame clones, with some not included. The sample carries about 110,000 clones, 70% to 90% recorded once. Sequencing was carried out using peripheral blood. The source is a human donor in a cohort sampled during active COVID-19.

V is TRBV6-4 and J is TRBJ2-3, with 12 bases that match TRBD2. After removal of 4 bases from V and 0 bases from J, the junction contained 2 bases not matched to a gene. The germline V gene has CDR1 MRHNA and CDR2 SNTAGT. This CDR3 is built from 16 residues. DNA of the CDR3: TGTGCCAGCAGTGCTACTAGCGGGGGGAGCACAGATACGCAGTATTTT. Translating it yields CASSATSGGSTDTQYF.

The chain couples TRBV4-3 to TRBJ2-5, with 9 bases fitting TRBD2. The CDR3 totals 15 residues. CDR1 is LGHNA and CDR2 is YSLEER in the germline V gene. V dropped 1 base and J dropped 5; count of bases not matched to a gene: 5. CDR3 protein: CASSQGLRGGETQYF. The CDR3, as DNA: TGCGCCAGCAGCCAAGGACTGCGGGGGGGGGAGACCCAGTACTTC.

This rearrangement joins TRBV3-1 (or the pseudogene TRBV3-2) to TRBJ1-2; 8 bases fit TRBD1. Germline CDR1 and CDR2: LGHDT and YNNKEL (reference sequence). The CDR3 runs to 16 residues. Trimming took 1 base from V and 5 from J; bases not matched to a gene: 9. CDR3 sequence reads: CASSQVDMTGVYGYTF. The CDR3 DNA follows: TGTGCCAGCAGCCAAGTCGACATGACAGGGGTATATGGCTACACCTTC.

The V and J genes are TRBV28 and TRBJ1-5; 9 bases are a match to TRBD1. There are 16 residues in the CDR3. Germline CDR1 MDHEN, CDR2 SYDVKM. The junction had 6 bases not matched to a gene; V was cut back by 6 bases and J by 0 bases. The CDR3 sequence: CASSRTGDFSNQPQHF. CDR3 DNA: TGTGCCAGCAGCAGGACAGGGGATTTTAGCAATCAGCCCCAGCATTTT.

This chain joins TRBV28 and TRBJ2-1, with 10 nucleotides matching TRBD2. The CDR3 totals 19 residues. The V and J ends lost 3 bases and 4 bases, in that order; junction bases with no gene match: 15. Germline values: CDR1 MDHEN, CDR2 SYDVKM. The CDR3 region is CASSLILQLAGFEYNEQFF. CDR3 nucleotide sequence: TGTGCCAGCAGTTTGATCCTCCAACTAGCGGGATTTGAGTACAATGAGCAGTTCTTC. The entire variable domain, with the rest obtained from reference TRBV28 and TRBJ2-1, is as follows: DVKVTQSSRYLVKRTGEKVFLECVQDMDHENMFWYRQDPGLGLRLIYFSYDVKMKEKGDIPEGYSVSREKKERFSLILESASTNQTSMYLCASSLILQLAGFEYNEQFFGPGTRLTVL.

V is TRBV5-1 and J is TRBJ1-6; 10 bases agree with TRBD1. The germline CDR1 and CDR2 sequences are SGHRS and YFSETQ. CDR3 size: 15 residues. Unmatched junction bases numbered 3, after V lost 4 bases and J lost 5 bases. DNA of the CDR3: TGCGCCAGCAGCGGGACAGGGGTGCATAATTCACCCCTCCACTTT. Protein: CASSGTGVHNSPLHF.

The chain uses TRBV13 and TRBJ1-5, with 7 positions matching TRBD1. After removal of 0 bases from V and 7 bases from J, the junction contained 6 bases not matched to a gene. The CDR3 contains 15 residues. Germline V CDR1 and CDR2: PRHDT, FYEKMQ (reference sequence). The DNA of the CDR3 is TGTGCCAGCAGCTTAGGGGGCAGGGGGACGCAGCCCCAGCATTTT. Its translation is CASSLGGRGTQPQHF.

The chain is built from TRBV25-1 and TRBJ1-1; D remains ambiguous. V lost 1 base to trimming and J lost 8 bases, with 14 bases between them. Germline CDR1 and CDR2: MGHDK and SYGVNS. This CDR3 is built from 14 residues. The chain's CDR3 is CASSESNPKQEAFF. CDR3 in DNA: TGTGCCAGCAGTGAATCTAACCCTAAGCAAGAAGCTTTCTTT.

The chain links TRBV6-5 to TRBJ2-7; 9 nucleotides line up with TRBD1. The CDR3 totals 14 residues. Germline V gene data show CDR1 as MNHEY and CDR2 as SVGAGI. The V and J ends lost 6 bases and 6 bases, in that order; junction bases with no gene match: 9. As DNA, the CDR3 is TGTGCCAGCAGCTTTGACAGGGGGGGTAGCGAGCAGTACTTC. Its translation: CASSFDRGGSEQYF.

The CDR3 DNA is TGTGCCACCATTCGGTACAGGCATGGCTACACCTTC. Protein sequence: CATIRYRHGYTF. The chain is built from TRBV28 and TRBJ1-2, with TRBD1 as a possible D gene (5 bases). The germline CDR1 and CDR2 sequences are MDHEN and SYDVKM. This CDR3 is built from 12 residues. V gave up 10 bases and J gave up 6 bases, with 15 bases separating them.

V and J are TRBV7-6 and TRBJ2-1; 13 positions agree with TRBD2. Losses at the gene ends were 4 bases for V and 5 bases for J; bases not matched to a gene: 8. CDR1 is SGHVS, CDR2 FNYEAQ, per germline. The CDR3 length is 17 residues. The CDR3 DNA follows: TGTGCCAGCAGCTCGATAAGACTAGCGGGAGGTGACAATGAGCAGTTCTTC. Translated: CASSSIRLAGGDNEQFF.

This chain joins TRBV5-4 and TRBJ1-3, with D tentatively TRBD1 (6 bases). The CDR3 runs to 15 residues. The V end lost 2 bases, the J end lost 4 bases, and 13 bases lay between the germline ends. In germline, CDR1 is SGHNT, CDR2 YYREEE (reference sequence). CDR3 loop: CASSFSGVSGNTIYF. CDR3 sequence (DNA): TGTGCCAGCAGCTTTTCAGGGGTTTCAGGAAACACCATATATTTT.

The V call is TRBV6-2 or TRBV6-3, the J call TRBJ2-7; TRBD2 matches 8 bases. V shed 3 bases, J shed 3 bases, and the junction held 7 bases outside the gene matches. Germline-derived CDR1 and CDR2 are MNHEY and SVGEGT. This CDR3 region has 15 residues. This CDR3 reads CASSYPREGIYEQYF. As DNA, the CDR3 is TGTGCCAGCAGTTATCCCCGGGAGGGTATCTACGAGCAGTACTTC.

This clone appeared a single time. V and J are TRBV29-1 and TRBJ2-2; D not resolved. The CDR3 loop spans 14 amino acids. Germline V gene data show CDR1 as SQVTM and CDR2 as ANQGSEA. V lost 2 bases and J 3 bases, leaving 10 bases between the germline ends. This chain's CDR3 is CSVESLRHTGELFF. The CDR3 DNA follows: TGCAGCGTTGAAAGTTTGCGCCACACCGGGGAGCTGTTTTTT.

The chain recombines TRBV2 with TRBJ2-7, with TRBD2 matching 9 bases. The germline V gene encodes CDR1 SNHLY and CDR2 FYNNEI. This CDR3 has 13 amino acids. Trimming at V came to 3 bases and at J to 5 bases, leaving 2 bases not matched to a gene. This CDR3 reads CASSDRTSDEQYF. The CDR3 coding sequence is TGTGCCAGCAGTGATAGGACTAGCGACGAGCAGTACTTC.

This chain joins TRBV12-3 or TRBV12-4 and TRBJ2-7, with unresolved D. This CDR3 contains 13 residues. V gave up 0 bases and J gave up 3 bases, with 6 bases separating them. Here the CDR3 reads CASSLAGSYEQYF. The DNA of the CDR3 is TGTGCCAGCAGTTTAGCGGGCAGCTACGAGCAGTACTTC.

This chain links TRBV11-2 with TRBJ2-5, with 9 nucleotides matching TRBD2. The CDR3 is 16 residues long. V shed 3 bases and J 5 bases; nucleotides not matched to a gene: 10. The V gene's germline CDR1 is SGHAT and CDR2 FQNNGV. The CDR3 nucleotides are TGTGCCAGCAGCTTGGGTCTAGCGGGAACGGGGGAGACCCAGTACTTC. This gives the protein CASSLGLAGTGETQYF.

This chain links TRBV29-1 with TRBJ2-1; 7 positions match TRBD2. Per germline, CDR1 SQVTM and CDR2 ANQGSEA. This CDR3 is 13 amino acids long. V lost 2 bases and J lost 8; bases outside the gene matches: 6. For the CDR3, the DNA is TGCAGCGTTGAATTCCGCGGGAGCTATGAGCAGTTCTTC. Residues: CSVEFRGSYEQFF.

This chain connects TRBV28 to TRBJ1-2; unclear D gene. In germline, CDR1 is MDHEN, CDR2 SYDVKM. V gave up 6 bases and J gave up 3 bases, with 11 bases separating them. The CDR3 is 13 residues long. CDR3 region: CASSLDRYYGYTF. For the CDR3, the DNA is TGTGCCAGCAGCCTAGACCGATACTATGGCTACACCTTC.

This clone was recorded only once. This sequence joins TRBV5-1 and TRBJ1-5, with D perhaps matching TRBD1 (5 bases). This CDR3 has 15 residues. Germline CDR1 is SGHRS and CDR2 is YFSETQ. V gave up 0 bases and J gave up 6 bases, with 13 bases separating them. The CDR3 protein is CASSLEGVGLQPQHF. CDR3 DNA: TGCGCCAGCAGCTTGGAAGGGGTTGGCCTTCAGCCCCAGCATTTT.

The rearrangement joins TRBV3-1 (or the pseudogene TRBV3-2) to TRBJ1-1, with 7 positions matching TRBD1. The germline V gene encodes CDR1 LGHDT and CDR2 YNNKEL (reference sequence). Trimming cost V 4 bases and J 0 bases; bases outside gene matches: 14. This CDR3 is built from 18 residues. CDR3 nucleotide sequence: TGTGCCAGCAGCCCCGGCGCTTGGGACAGACTGATGAACACTGAAGCTTTCTTT. It codes for CASSPGAWDRLMNTEAFF.

This clone appeared a few times. This chain connects TRBV12-3 or TRBV12-4 to TRBJ1-2; D might be TRBD1 (5 bases). Trimming pared 2 bases from V and 7 bases from J, leaving 11 bases between. The CDR3 sequence is 13 residues long. The CDR3 bases are TGTGCCAGCAGTTTACAGGGAAAGTCTGGCTACACCTTC. Encoded protein: CASSLQGKSGYTF.

V and J are TRBV7-8 and TRBJ2-3; a possible D gene is TRBD2 (7 bases). CDR3 length equals 18 residues. The germline V gene has CDR1 SGHVS and CDR2 FQNEAQ. The V end lost 0 bases, the J end lost 2 bases, and 18 bases lay between the germline ends. As DNA, the CDR3 is TGTGCCAGCAGCTTAGCGACGGGGGCGGGAGCGACCACAGATACGCAGTATTTT. It encodes CASSLATGAGATTDTQYF.

The chain links TRBV4-2 to TRBJ2-2, with D perhaps TRBD2 (6 bases). Germline CDR1 reads LGHNA; CDR2 reads YNFKEQ. The CDR3 contains 18 residues. Trimming stripped 0 bases from V and 5 bases from J, with 19 bases between. The CDR3 nucleotides are TGTGCCAGCAGCCAAGATTCCGCGCGGGAAGGTGGAACCGGGGAGCTGTTTTTT. It specifies CASSQDSAREGGTGELFF.

Within the sample, this clone is medium-sized. The gene calls are TRBV28 and TRBJ1-5, with 8 bases identical to TRBD1. V shed 5 bases and J 2 bases; nucleotides not matched to a gene: 5. The CDR3 totals 15 residues. CDR1 is MDHEN, CDR2 SYDVKM, per germline. The CDR3 DNA is TGTGCCAGCAGTCCTCAGACAGGGGGCAATCAGCCCCAGCATTTT. Translating it yields CASSPQTGGNQPQHF.

This sequence joins TRBV20-1 and TRBJ2-1, with 7 bases identical to TRBD2. V shed 3 bases and J 6 bases; nucleotides not matched to a gene: 2. CDR1 is DFQATT and CDR2 is SNEGSKA in the germline V gene (reference sequence). The CDR3 extends over 12 amino acids. For the CDR3, the DNA is TGCAGTGCTAGTTCTAGCGGCAATGAGCAGTTCTTC. The encoded protein is CSASSSGNEQFF.

Only a few counts were recorded for this clone. The rearrangement uses TRBV12-3 or TRBV12-4 and TRBJ1-1; 7 nucleotides align to TRBD1. CDR3 length: 12 residues. The V and J ends lost 6 bases and 10 bases, in that order; junction bases with no gene match: 8. Here the CDR3 reads CASSLEGAVAFF. DNA of the CDR3: TGTGCCAGCAGCTTGGAGGGGGCAGTAGCTTTCTTT.

In DNA form, the CDR3 reads TGTGCCAGCAGCGACAGGATGGGTTCCTACGAGCAGTACTTC. Translation: CASSDRMGSYEQYF. The J gene is TRBJ2-7, the V gene TRBV6-2 or TRBV6-3; possibly TRBD1 for D (6 bases). Trimming pared 6 bases from V and 1 base from J, leaving 13 bases between. The CDR3 spans 14 residues. The V gene's germline CDR1 is MNHEY and CDR2 SVGEGT.

The chain combines TRBV15 with TRBJ2-3, with 7 bases identical to TRBD2. The ends lost 0 bases at V and 3 bases at J; junction bases unmatched: 9. This CDR3 is built from 17 residues. Germline lookup yields CDR1 LNHNV and CDR2 YYDKDF (reference sequence). CDR3 nucleotide sequence: TGTGCCACCAGCAGAGAACGCGGGGGAACGAGAACAGATACGCAGTATTTT. Its protein product is CATSRERGGTRTDTQYF.

The CDR3: CASSGTVYSYEQYF. CDR3 coding DNA: TGCGCCAGCAGTGGGACAGTCTACTCCTACGAGCAGTACTTC. The chain has TRBV10-1 and TRBJ2-7; the D gene is possibly TRBD1 (6 bases). CDR1 is WNHNN and CDR2 is SYGVQD in the germline V gene (reference sequence). This CDR3 contains 14 residues. Trimming removed 4 bases from V and 0 bases from J, with 10 bases in between.

The V gene is TRBV5-8, the J gene TRBJ1-5; a possible D gene is TRBD1 (6 bases). This CDR3 comprises 17 residues. The germline V gene encodes CDR1 SGHTS and CDR2 YDEGEE. Trimming took 5 bases from V and 1 from J, leaving 19 bases between them. CDR3 amino acids: CASSSDRLIESNQPQHF. The CDR3 nucleotides are TGTGCCAGCAGTTCTGACAGGCTTATTGAGAGCAATCAGCCCCAGCATTTT.

The chain employs TRBV18 and TRBJ1-1; the D is unclear. Between the trimmed V and J ends, which lost 3 bases and 1 base, there was a span of 6 bases. CDR1 KGHSH and CDR2 LQKENI come from the germline V gene. The CDR3 loop spans 13 amino acids. In nucleotides, the CDR3 is TGTGCCAGCTCACCTACCAGGAACACTGAAGCTTTCTTT. Its protein product is CASSPTRNTEAFF. Complete variable domain (other parts from reference TRBV18 and TRBJ1-1): NAGVMQNPRHLVRRRGQEARLRCSPMKGHSHVYWYRQLPEEGLKFMVYLQKENIIDESGMPKERFSAEFPKEGPSILRIQQVVRGDSAAYFCASSPTRNTEAFFGQGTRLTVV.